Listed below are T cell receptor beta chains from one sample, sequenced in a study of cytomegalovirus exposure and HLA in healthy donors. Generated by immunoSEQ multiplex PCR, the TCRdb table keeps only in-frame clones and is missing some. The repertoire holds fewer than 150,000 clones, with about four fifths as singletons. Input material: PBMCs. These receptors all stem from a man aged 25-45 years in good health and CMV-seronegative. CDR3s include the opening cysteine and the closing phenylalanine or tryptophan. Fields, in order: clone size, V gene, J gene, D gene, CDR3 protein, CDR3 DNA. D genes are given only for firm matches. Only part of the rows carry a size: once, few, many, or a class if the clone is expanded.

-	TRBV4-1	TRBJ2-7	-	CASSQAPSLPSYEQYF	TGCGCCAGCAGCCAAGCTCCCTCCCTTCCCTCCTACGAGCAGTACTTC
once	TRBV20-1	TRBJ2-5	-	CSARDRETQYF	TGCAGTGCTAGAGATAGAGAGACCCAGTACTTC
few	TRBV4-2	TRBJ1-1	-	CASSQALQILNTEAFF	TGTGCCAGCAGCCAAGCCTTACAGATCCTGAACACTGAAGCTTTCTTT
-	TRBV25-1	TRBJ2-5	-	CASSARTVQETQYF	TGTGCCAGCAGTGCAAGAACAGTACAAGAGACCCAGTACTTC
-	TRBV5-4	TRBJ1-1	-	CASSLDHTGRYEAFF	TGTGCCAGCAGCTTGGACCACACAGGTAGATACGAAGCTTTCTTT
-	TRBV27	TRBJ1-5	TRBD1	CASSPSAGTGYNQPQHF	TGTGCCAGCAGTCCGTCTGCCGGGACAGGATACAATCAGCCCCAGCATTTT
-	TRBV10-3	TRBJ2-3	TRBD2	CATLRASGRADTQYF	TGTGCCACCCTGAGGGCTAGCGGGAGGGCAGATACGCAGTATTTT
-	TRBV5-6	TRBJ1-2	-	CASSFMSNYGYTF	TGTGCCAGCAGCTTCATGTCTAACTATGGCTACACCTTC
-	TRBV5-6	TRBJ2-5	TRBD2	CASSLGLAGGETQYF	TGTGCCAGCAGCCTCGGACTAGCTGGCGGGGAGACCCAGTACTTC
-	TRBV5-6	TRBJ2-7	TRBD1	CASSLQGTYEQYF	TGTGCCAGCAGCTTACAGGGGACCTACGAGCAGTACTTC
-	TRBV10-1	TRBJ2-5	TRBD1	CASSDQGVGETQYF	TGCGCCAGCAGTGACCAGGGGGTTGGGGAGACCCAGTACTTC